This TCR beta chain came from a study of CD8 T cells in Susac syndrome. The overall study: Active disease was present in over 5 of the sequenced Susac syndrome patients, whereas under 10 of them were in remission. Treatment status at blood draw for the Susac syndrome patients was therapy-naive, corticosteroids, or intravenous immunoglobulin alone.

As for this clonotype: Its antigen is unknown.

Reverse transcription used 0.5 to 1 ug RNA and random hexamers. Amplification of the TCR beta CDR3 was carried out by immunoSEQ multiplex PCR, which spanned a total of 54 Vbeta and 13 Jbeta segments. TCRdb analysed the immunoSEQ multiplex PCR reads with MiXCR anew, one entry per CDR3 protein. The sample holds about 240,000 distinct CDR3 sequences, about 95% seen once. General observations from the study: Susac syndrome CD4+ T cell repertoires showed no clonal expansion.

Sequenced input: CD4+ T cells from PBMCs. This clonotype was obtained from a human donor with Susac syndrome.

Here the CDR3 reads CASSIRGGYSNQPQHF. DNA of the CDR3: TGTGCCAGTAGTATTCGGGGCGGCTATAGCAATCAGCCCCAGCATTTT. The rearrangement joins TRBV19 to TRBJ1-5; D possibly corresponds to TRBD1 (5 bases). Looked up from germline, CDR1 is LNHDA and CDR2 is SQIVND (reference sequence). The CDR3 is 16 amino acids. V lost 3 bases and J lost 0, with 12 bases in between.